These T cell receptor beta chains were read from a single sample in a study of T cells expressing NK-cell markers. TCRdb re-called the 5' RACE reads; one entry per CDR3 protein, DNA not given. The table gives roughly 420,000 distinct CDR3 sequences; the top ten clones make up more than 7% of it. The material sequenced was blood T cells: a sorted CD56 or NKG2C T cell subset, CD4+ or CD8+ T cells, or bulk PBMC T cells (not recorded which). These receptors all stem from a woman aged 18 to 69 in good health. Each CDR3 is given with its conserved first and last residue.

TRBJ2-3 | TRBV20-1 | CSAEGFLRRDTQYF
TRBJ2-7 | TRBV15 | CATSSRTSGNEQYF
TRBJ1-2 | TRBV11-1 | CASSLAREANYGYTF
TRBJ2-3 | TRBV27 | CASTPRSASTDTQYF
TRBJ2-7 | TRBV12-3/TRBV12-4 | CASSPGLAIFSYEQYF
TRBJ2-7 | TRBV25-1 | CASSLAERSYEQYF
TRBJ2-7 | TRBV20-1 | CSPYRGQFYEQYF
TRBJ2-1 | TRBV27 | CASSLGGRAFHEQFF
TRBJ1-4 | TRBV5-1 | CASSFANSGEKLFF
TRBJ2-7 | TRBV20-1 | CSARKTGHGPYEQYF
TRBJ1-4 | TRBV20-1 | CSGTRDGNEKLFF
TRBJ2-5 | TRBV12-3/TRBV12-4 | CASTTSTGLAHWGTQYF
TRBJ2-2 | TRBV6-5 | CASSYGGQGTSTGELFF
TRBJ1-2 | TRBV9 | CASSAQGSGAYGYTF
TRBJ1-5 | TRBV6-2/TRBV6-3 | CASSLREGSQPQHF
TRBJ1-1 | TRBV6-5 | CASSYTLSAEAFF
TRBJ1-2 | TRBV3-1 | CASSQTRTGTPYGYTF
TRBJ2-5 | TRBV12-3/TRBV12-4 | CASSLRETQYF
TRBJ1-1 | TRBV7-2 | CASSLESTKNTEAFF
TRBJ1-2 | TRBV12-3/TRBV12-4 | CASSNTRQGNYGYTF
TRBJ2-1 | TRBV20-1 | CSARTWSLAGGSSGNEQFF
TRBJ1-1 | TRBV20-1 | CSARHRGTEAFF
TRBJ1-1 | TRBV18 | CASSPGRVLPTGTEAFF
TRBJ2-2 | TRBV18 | CASSLSDTANTGELFF
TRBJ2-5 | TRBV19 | CASSMLAVGGTQYF
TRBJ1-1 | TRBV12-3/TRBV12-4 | CASSAGGDKAFF
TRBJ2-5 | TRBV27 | CASSPWGVQETQYF
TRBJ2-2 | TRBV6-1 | CASSQRGNGELFF
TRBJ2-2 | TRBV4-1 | CASSQEIGELFF
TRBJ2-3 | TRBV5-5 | CASSEGTSPSTDTQYF
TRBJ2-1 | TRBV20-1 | CSARTGLAPFNEQFF
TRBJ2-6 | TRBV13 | CASRLVSGANVLTF
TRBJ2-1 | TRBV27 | CASSLGGPRNEQFF
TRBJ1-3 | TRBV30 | CAWSKTESSGNTIYF
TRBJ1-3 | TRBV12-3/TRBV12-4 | CASSFAGAGNTIYF
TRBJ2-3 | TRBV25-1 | CASSDRQGMRDTQYF
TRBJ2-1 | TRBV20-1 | CSARDPRTSYNEQFF
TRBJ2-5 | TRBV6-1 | CASTRSTEYQETQYF
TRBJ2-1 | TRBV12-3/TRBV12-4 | CASSYRVRESSYNEQFF
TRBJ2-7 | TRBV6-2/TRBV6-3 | CASRKPGQGAGEQYF
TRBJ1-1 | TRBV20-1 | CSARAGANTEAFF
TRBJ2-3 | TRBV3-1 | CASSQVPGTADTQYF
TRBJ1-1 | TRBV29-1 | CSVEDQRDGAFF
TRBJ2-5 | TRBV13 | CASSLRLERGNQETQYF
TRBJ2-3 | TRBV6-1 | CASSQHLVGGRGTQYF